The clone carrying this TCR beta chain was recorded at least ten times. The antigen remains undetermined. This specimen belongs to a study of molecular identifiers for immune sequencing clone quantification. Across the study: The replicates split RNA from roughly 18,000 or 92,000 naive CD8 cells five ways and sequenced four. Findings of the study overall: For effector cells, clones above 20 RNA copies held over 97% of molecules; for naive cells, under 1%. In a background of about 900,000 naive cells, spiked Jurkat TCR RNA from one cell was reportedly detectable.

Bulk TCR libraries used previously described methods and listed TCR primers. TCRdb fed the PCR reads into MiXCR, producing one record per CDR3 protein. Of approximately 670,000 distinct CDR3 sequences in the sample, about 20% were seen once. The germline gives CDR1 SGHVS, CDR2 FNYEAQ. There are 20 residues in the CDR3. With 1 base clipped from V and 0 bases from J, the junction kept 10 bases outside the gene matches. The sequence derives from a human donor in good health. Some libraries in this study had Jurkat cell RNA spiked in. Sequenced input: naive CD8+ T cells from blood, with Jurkat cell RNA spiked in. Subset: FACS-sorted CD8+CD4-CCR7+CD45RA+ naive T cells. The J gene is TRBJ1-3, the V gene TRBV7-6, with 12 bases identical to TRBD1. CDR3 amino acids: CASSLGMRDRGPSSGNTIYF. DNA for the CDR3: TGTGCCAGCAGCTTAGGGATGCGGGACAGGGGGCCGAGCTCTGGAAACACCATATATTTT.